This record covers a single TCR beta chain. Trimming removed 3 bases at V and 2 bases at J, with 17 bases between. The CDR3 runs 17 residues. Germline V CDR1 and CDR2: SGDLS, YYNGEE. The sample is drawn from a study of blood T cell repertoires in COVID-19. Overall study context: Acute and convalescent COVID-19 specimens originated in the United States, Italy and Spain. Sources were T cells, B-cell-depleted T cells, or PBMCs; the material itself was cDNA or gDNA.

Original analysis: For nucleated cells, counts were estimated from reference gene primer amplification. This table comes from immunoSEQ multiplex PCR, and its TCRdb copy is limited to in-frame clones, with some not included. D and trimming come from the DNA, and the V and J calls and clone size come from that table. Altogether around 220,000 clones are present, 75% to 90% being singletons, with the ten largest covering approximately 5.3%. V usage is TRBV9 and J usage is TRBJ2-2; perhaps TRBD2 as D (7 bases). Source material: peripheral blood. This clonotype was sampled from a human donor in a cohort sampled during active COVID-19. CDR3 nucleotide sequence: TGTGCCAGCAGCGCCCACCCGGGGGGCCACAACACCGGGGAGCTGTTTTTT. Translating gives CASSAHPGGHNTGELFF.